This T cell receptor (beta chain) appears in the sequencing data of a study of blood T cells in healthy people across ages. Primed by a sample-barcoded 5' primer and a J-beta primer mix, a second PCR proceeded for 7 to 11 cycles. Each cDNA molecule carried a tag from a template-switch adaptor that contained 12 random nucleotides. CDR3-containing paired-end reads numbered at least 3 million in each sample. TCRdb fed the 5' RACE reads into MiXCR, producing one record per CDR3 protein. Here the sample spans about 1.4 million distinct CDR3 sequences, 45% to 70% being singletons. Sequenced sample: blood. The source of this sequence is a man between 18 and 29 years old in good health.

As DNA, the CDR3 is TGTGCCAGCAGTTACACCAGGACAGGGGGCTTGGGCTACACCTTC. Protein: CASSYTRTGGLGYTF. The gene calls are TRBV6-5 and TRBJ1-2; 11 bases match TRBD1. This CDR3 comprises 15 residues. Germline CDR1 is MNHEY and CDR2 is SVGAGI. Losses at the gene ends were 2 bases for V and 8 bases for J; bases not matched to a gene: 7.